Here is one T cell receptor beta chain with its context. As yet, its antigen is unknown. These data belong to a study of T-cell memory formation after mild COVID-19. Study-wide results and caveats: CD4/CD8 balance held among clones contracting day 15 to 85, and later expanders leaned CD4+. CD8+ contracting clones occupied EMRA, while CD4+ ones occupied mainly CM and EM. Clonal second-wave expansions that peaked on day 37 had unconfirmed SARS-CoV-2 specificity.

With 6 bases removed from V and 0 bases from J, the gap between germline ends came to 22 bases. CDR1 SEHNR and CDR2 FQNEAQ come from the germline V gene (reference sequence). There are 18 residues in the CDR3. TCRdb processed the 5' RACE reads anew with MiXCR; each CDR3 protein has one entry. The repertoire holds about 270,000 distinct CDR3 sequences, with roughly 15% as singletons. The V call is TRBV7-9, the J call TRBJ2-3; D is unclear. This receptor was taken from a man in his late teens or twenties who had mild COVID-19 (a few samples of this study predate the infection). Cell type and time point are not known. The specimen sequenced was PBMCs or a T cell subset sorted from them (not recorded which). The CDR3: CASRPTFDEYGSTDTQYF. The CDR3 DNA reads as TGTGCCAGCAGACCTACCTTCGACGAATACGGGAGCACAGATACGCAGTATTTT.